This T cell receptor beta chain stems from a study of identical twins. General observations from the study: These conclusions were based on statistical analysis (cross-sectional, not following the same donors). Sharing of beta out-of-frame sequences by twins showed a weaker excess. Where out-of-frame alpha sequences were twin-shared, they showed excess low generation probability.

In this sample, this clonotype turned up a few times. Its antigen remains unidentified. A single record per CDR3 protein comes from TCRdb applying MiXCR to the 5' RACE reads. Among hundreds of thousands of distinct CDR3 sequences listed, around 6.1% were seen once. Germline CDR1 is DFQATT and CDR2 is SNEGSKA (reference sequence). This CDR3 region has 14 residues. V was trimmed by 1 base and J by 0 bases, leaving 7 bases between them. The rearrangement joins TRBV20-1 to TRBJ1-5; no definite D call. Sequenced input: naive T cells sorted from blood. The sequence was collected from a man aged 18-30 years in good health. CDR3 in DNA: TGCAGTGCTAGAGCAGGATATAGCAATCAGCCCCAGCATTTT. The encoded protein is CSARAGYSNQPQHF.